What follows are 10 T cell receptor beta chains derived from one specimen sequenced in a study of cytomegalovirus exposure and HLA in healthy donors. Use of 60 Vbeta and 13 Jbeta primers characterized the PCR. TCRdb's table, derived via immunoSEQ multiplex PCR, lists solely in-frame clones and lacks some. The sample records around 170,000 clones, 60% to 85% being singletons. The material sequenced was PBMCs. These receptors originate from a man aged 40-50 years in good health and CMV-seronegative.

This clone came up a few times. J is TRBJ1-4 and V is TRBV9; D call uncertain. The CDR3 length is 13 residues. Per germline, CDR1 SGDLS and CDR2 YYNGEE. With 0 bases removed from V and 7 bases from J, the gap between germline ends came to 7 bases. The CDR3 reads CASSVDGSEKLFF. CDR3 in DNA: TGTGCCAGCAGCGTAGACGGTTCTGAAAAACTGTTTTTT.

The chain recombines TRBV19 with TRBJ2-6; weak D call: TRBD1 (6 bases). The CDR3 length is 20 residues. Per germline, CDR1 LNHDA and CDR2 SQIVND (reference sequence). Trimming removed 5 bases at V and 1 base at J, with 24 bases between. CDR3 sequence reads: CASSGRGPSLVGSGANVLTF. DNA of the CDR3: TGTGCCAGTAGTGGCAGGGGTCCTAGTCTGGTCGGGTCTGGGGCCAACGTCCTGACTTTC.

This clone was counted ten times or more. For the CDR3, the DNA is TGCGCCAGCAGCCAGGGGACTAGCGGATACACAGATACGCAGTATTTT. This sequence encodes CASSQGTSGYTDTQYF. This chain links TRBV4-1 with TRBJ2-3; 11 positions agree with TRBD2. Germline V gene sequence: CDR1 MGHRA, CDR2 YSYEKL. This CDR3 has 16 residues. The J segment lost 2 bases and the V segment lost 3 bases, leaving 4 bases of the junction unmatched.

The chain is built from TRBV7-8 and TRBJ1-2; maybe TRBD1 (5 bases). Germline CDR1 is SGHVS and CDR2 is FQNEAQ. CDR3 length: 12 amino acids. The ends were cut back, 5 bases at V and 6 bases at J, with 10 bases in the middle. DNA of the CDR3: TGTGCCAGCAGCCAGGGTGGCCATGGCTACACCTTC. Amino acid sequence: CASSQGGHGYTF. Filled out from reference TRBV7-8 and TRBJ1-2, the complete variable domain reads GAGVSQSPRYKVAKRGQDVALRCDPISGHVSLFWYQQALGQGPEFLTYFQNEAQLDKSGLPSDRFFAERPEGSVSTLKIQRTQQEDSAVYLCASSQGGHGYTFGSGTRLTVV.

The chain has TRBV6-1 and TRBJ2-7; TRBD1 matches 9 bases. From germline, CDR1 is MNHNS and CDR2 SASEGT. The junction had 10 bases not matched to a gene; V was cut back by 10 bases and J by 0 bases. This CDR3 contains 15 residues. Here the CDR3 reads CAIYGGTGSSYEQYF. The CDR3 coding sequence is TGTGCCATCTATGGCGGGACAGGGAGCTCCTACGAGCAGTACTTC.

The CDR3 nucleotides are TGTGCCAGCAGCGTAGGAGGGACCCAGTACTTC. This sequence encodes CASSVGGTQYF. The chain combines TRBV9 with TRBJ2-5, with unresolved D. Looked up from germline, CDR1 is SGDLS and CDR2 is YYNGEE. The V end lost 0 bases, the J end lost 7 bases, and 4 bases lay between the germline ends. This CDR3 contains 11 residues.

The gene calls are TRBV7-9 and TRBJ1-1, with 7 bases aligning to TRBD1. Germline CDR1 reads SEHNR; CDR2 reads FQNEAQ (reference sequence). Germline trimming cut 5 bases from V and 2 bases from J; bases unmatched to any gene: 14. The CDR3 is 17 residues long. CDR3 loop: CASSRRGGLVTNTEAFF. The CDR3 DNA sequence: TGTGCCAGCAGCAGGAGAGGGGGCCTCGTGACTAACACTGAAGCTTTCTTT.

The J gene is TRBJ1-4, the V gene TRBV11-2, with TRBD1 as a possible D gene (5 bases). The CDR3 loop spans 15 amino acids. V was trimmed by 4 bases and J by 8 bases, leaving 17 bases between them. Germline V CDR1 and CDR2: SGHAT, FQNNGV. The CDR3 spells CASSSRGGWDEKLFF. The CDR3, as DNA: TGTGCCAGCAGCTCGCGGGGTGGGTGGGACGAAAAACTGTTTTTT.

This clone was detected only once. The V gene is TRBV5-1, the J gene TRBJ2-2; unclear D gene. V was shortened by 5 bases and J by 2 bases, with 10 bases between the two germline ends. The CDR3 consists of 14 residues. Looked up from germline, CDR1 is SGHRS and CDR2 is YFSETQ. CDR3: CASSRQTNTGELFF. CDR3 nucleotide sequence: TGCGCCAGCAGTAGGCAGACTAACACCGGGGAGCTGTTTTTT.

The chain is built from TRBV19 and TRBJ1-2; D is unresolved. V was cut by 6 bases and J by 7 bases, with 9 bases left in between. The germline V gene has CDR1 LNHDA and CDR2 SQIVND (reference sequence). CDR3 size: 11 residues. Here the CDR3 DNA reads TGTGCCAGTAGCGGGATCGGTGGCTACACCTTC. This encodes CASSGIGGYTF.